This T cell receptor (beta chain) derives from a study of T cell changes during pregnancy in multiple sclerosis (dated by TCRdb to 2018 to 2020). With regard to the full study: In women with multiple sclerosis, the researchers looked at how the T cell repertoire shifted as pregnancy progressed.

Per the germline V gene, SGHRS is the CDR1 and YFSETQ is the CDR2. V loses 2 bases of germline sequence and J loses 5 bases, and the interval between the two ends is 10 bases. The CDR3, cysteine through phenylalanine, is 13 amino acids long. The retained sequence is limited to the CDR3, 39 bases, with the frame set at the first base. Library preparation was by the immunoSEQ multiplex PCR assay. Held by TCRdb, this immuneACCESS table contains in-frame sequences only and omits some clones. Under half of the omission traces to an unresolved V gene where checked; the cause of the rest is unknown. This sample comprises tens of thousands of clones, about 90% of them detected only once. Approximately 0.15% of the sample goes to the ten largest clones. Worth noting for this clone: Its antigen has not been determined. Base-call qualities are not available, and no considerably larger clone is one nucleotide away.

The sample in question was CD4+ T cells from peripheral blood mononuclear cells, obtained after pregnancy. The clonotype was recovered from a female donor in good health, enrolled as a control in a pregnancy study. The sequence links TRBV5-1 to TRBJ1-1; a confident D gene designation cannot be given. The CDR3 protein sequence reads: CASSFEGRTEAFF. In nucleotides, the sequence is TGCGCCAGCAGCTTCGAAGGGAGAACTGAAGCTTTCTTT.